This is a list of T cell receptor beta chains from one sample in a study of T cells in Graves' hyperthyroidism and ophthalmopathy. MiXCR, applied by TCRdb to the multiplex PCR reads, yields one record per CDR3 protein. The sample records about 270,000 distinct CDR3 sequences, about 20% being singletons. Material for sequencing was blood. These receptors were taken from a man younger than 45 with Graves' ophthalmopathy. CDR3s include the opening cysteine and the closing phenylalanine or tryptophan. A D gene is named only where the DNA matches it firmly. The size entry is marked missing in some rows and otherwise reads once, few, many or a size class.

d_call j_call v_call clone_size cdr3_aa cdr3_nt
. TRBJ1-2 TRBV5-1 few CASSFSDSHSNYGYTF TGCGCCAGCAGCTTCAGTGACAGCCACTCTAACTATGGCTACACCTTC
. TRBJ1-2 TRBV30 many CAWSVHSPHTF TGTGCCTGGAGTGTACACAGCCCGCACACCTTC
. TRBJ1-3 TRBV20-1 . CSAREDLSGNTIYF TGCAGTGCTAGAGAGGACCTTTCTGGAAACACCATATATTTT
. TRBJ1-2 TRBV11-2 . CASSLVTGLDGYTF TGTGCCAGCAGCTTAGTCACAGGGCTAGATGGCTACACCTTC
TRBD1 TRBJ2-3 TRBV25-1 . CASSASGTGGTDTQYF TGTGCCAGCAGTGCTTCCGGGACAGGGGGCACAGATACGCAGTATTTT
TRBD2 TRBJ2-7 TRBV12-3/TRBV12-4 many CASSFAGVHEQYF TGTGCCAGCAGTTTCGCGGGAGTCCACGAGCAGTACTTC
TRBD2 TRBJ2-1 TRBV20-1 few CSARDLAAQFF TGCAGTGCTAGAGACCTAGCGGCACAGTTCTTC
. TRBJ1-2 TRBV19 . CASSIEGSGYTF TGTGCCAGTAGTATAGAGGGTAGTGGCTACACCTTC
. TRBJ1-4 TRBV15 . CATSRTGPANEKLFF TGTGCCACCAGCAGAACAGGGCCTGCTAATGAAAAACTGTTTTTT
. TRBJ1-5 TRBV7-2 few CASSSYNQPQHF TGTGCCAGCAGCTCTTACAATCAGCCCCAGCATTTT
TRBD2 TRBJ2-7 TRBV20-1 many CSAGTSPFYEQYF TGCAGTGCCGGGACTAGCCCATTCTACGAGCAGTACTTC
TRBD2 TRBJ2-2 TRBV19 once CASMPLAGGNTGELFF TGTGCCAGTATGCCACTAGCGGGGGGGAACACCGGGGAGCTGTTTTTT
TRBD2 TRBJ2-3 TRBV28 few CASRLGGVSTDTQYF TGTGCCAGCAGACTTGGGGGGGTAAGCACAGATACGCAGTATTTT
TRBD2 TRBJ2-2 TRBV28 . CASSPPGLAGLLFF TGTGCCAGCAGTCCGCCGGGACTAGCGGGCCTGCTGTTTTTT
TRBD1 TRBJ2-1 TRBV24-1 few CATSDRDSKGQFF TGTGCCACCAGTGACAGGGACAGTAAAGGGCAGTTCTTC
TRBD1 TRBJ1-1 TRBV29-1 medium-sized CSVSQGENTEAFF TGCAGCGTCTCTCAGGGGGAGAACACTGAAGCTTTCTTT
. TRBJ2-1 TRBV12-5 . CASGLGPINEQFF TGTGCTAGTGGTTTGGGTCCTATTAATGAGCAGTTCTTC
. TRBJ1-2 TRBV28 . CASSFARGGSYGYTF TGTGCCAGCAGTTTTGCACGGGGAGGCAGCTATGGCTACACCTTC
TRBD2 TRBJ2-1 TRBV7-6 . CASRRTSGIYNEQFF TGTGCCAGCAGGCGAACTAGCGGAATCTACAATGAGCAGTTCTTC
. TRBJ2-2 TRBV7-9 few CASIPGAGTGELFF TGTGCCAGCATCCCGGGGGCTGGCACCGGGGAGCTGTTTTTT
. TRBJ2-7 TRBV24-1 few CATSEGAYEQYF TGTGCCACCAGTGAAGGAGCCTACGAGCAGTACTTC
. TRBJ2-7 TRBV7-9 . CASSLSRATEQYF TGTGCCAGCAGCTTAAGTCGAGCGACCGAGCAGTACTTC
. TRBJ2-7 TRBV7-9 many CASSPGWGSSYEQYF TGTGCCAGCAGCCCAGGGTGGGGGAGCTCCTACGAGCAGTACTTC
. TRBJ1-2 TRBV28 many CASTPGYYGYTF TGTGCCAGCACCCCGGGCTACTATGGCTACACCTTC
. TRBJ2-4 TRBV18 few CASSPRPDIQYF TGTGCCAGCTCACCTCGGCCGGACATTCAGTACTTC
TRBD1 TRBJ2-5 TRBV29-1 . CSASRGRRETQYF TGCAGCGCCTCCAGGGGGCGGCGTGAGACCCAGTACTTC
. TRBJ2-3 TRBV5-1 few CASTEREASTQYF TGCGCCAGCACCGAACGGGAAGCGAGTACGCAGTATTTT
TRBD1 TRBJ1-3 TRBV11-2 . CASSSRRDRAGNTIYF TGTGCCAGCAGCTCTCGTCGGGACAGGGCTGGAAACACCATATATTTT
. TRBJ2-5 TRBV2 few CASSEAETGRKTQYF TGTGCCAGCAGTGAAGCCGAAACAGGGAGAAAGACCCAGTACTTC
TRBD1 TRBJ2-7 TRBV18 few CASSRDREYEQYF TGTGCCAGCTCCAGGGACAGGGAATACGAGCAGTACTTC
TRBD1 TRBJ2-5 TRBV11-3 . CASSSGTGSQETQYF TGTGCCAGCAGCTCCGGGACAGGGTCGCAGGAGACCCAGTACTTC
TRBD2 TRBJ2-3 TRBV7-8 many CASSQTTSGSSDTQYF TGTGCCAGCAGCCAAACGACTAGCGGGAGTTCAGATACGCAGTATTTT
TRBD1 TRBJ1-1 TRBV7-8 many CASSSSQRTGGIGTEAFF TGTGCCAGCAGCTCGTCACAAAGGACAGGGGGGATCGGCACTGAAGCTTTCTTT
. TRBJ2-7 TRBV10-1 . CASSESGAHEQYF TGCGCCAGCAGTGAGTCTGGGGCCCACGAGCAGTACTTC
. TRBJ2-7 TRBV6-2/TRBV6-3 . CASSYLGEHYEQYF TGTGCCAGCAGTTACTTAGGGGAACACTACGAGCAGTACTTC
. TRBJ2-1 TRBV9 . CASSVGGLFNEQFF TGTGCCAGCAGCGTAGGTGGACTATTCAATGAGCAGTTCTTC
TRBD2 TRBJ2-1 TRBV2 few CASSPSSGSSYNEQFF TGTGCCAGCAGTCCATCTAGCGGATCCTCCTACAATGAGCAGTTCTTC
TRBD1 TRBJ2-1 TRBV11-2 many CASSLGTGSYNEQFF TGTGCCAGCAGCTTAGGGACAGGATCATACAATGAGCAGTTCTTC
. TRBJ2-2 TRBV2 . CASSESYAGELFF TGTGCCAGCAGTGAATCATATGCCGGGGAGCTGTTTTTT
TRBD2 TRBJ2-1 TRBV5-5 . CASSLEVAGGGEQFF TGTGCCAGCAGCTTGGAGGTAGCGGGAGGAGGTGAGCAGTTCTTC
. TRBJ2-7 TRBV5-1 . CASSPRSGQFKQYF TGCGCCAGCAGCCCTCGCTCCGGACAGTTTAAGCAGTACTTC
. TRBJ2-3 TRBV28 many CASSFGQGIGTDTQYF TGTGCCAGCAGTTTTGGCCAGGGGATAGGCACAGATACGCAGTATTTT
. TRBJ2-1 TRBV12-3/TRBV12-4 many CASSFDRGGGDEQFF TGTGCCAGCAGTTTTGATAGGGGGGGGGGCGATGAGCAGTTCTTC
TRBD2 TRBJ2-1 TRBV11-3 . CASSREGINEQFF TGTGCCAGCAGCCGGGAGGGGATCAATGAGCAGTTCTTC
. TRBJ2-3 TRBV5-1 . CASTLFGQGRDTQYF TGCGCCAGCACCCTCTTCGGGCAGGGGAGGGATACGCAGTATTTT
. TRBJ1-5 TRBV18 . CASSPTYRYSNQPQHF TGTGCCAGCTCGCCTACGTACAGGTATAGCAATCAGCCCCAGCATTTT
. TRBJ2-7 TRBV28 many CASRVAVSYEQYF TGTGCCAGCAGGGTTGCAGTCTCCTACGAGCAGTACTTC
TRBD1 TRBJ2-1 TRBV9 few CASSADSRGRGEQFF TGTGCCAGCAGCGCTGACAGTAGGGGGCGTGGTGAGCAGTTCTTC
. TRBJ2-3 TRBV25-1 few CASRRQGHTDTQYF TGTGCCAGCAGGAGGCAGGGACACACAGATACGCAGTATTTT
TRBD2 TRBJ2-1 TRBV28 . CASSSRTSALHWNEQFF TGTGCCAGCAGTTCTCGGACTAGCGCTCTACACTGGAATGAGCAGTTCTTC
. TRBJ1-1 TRBV5-1 few CASSLPTVNTEAFF TGCGCCAGCAGCCTACCAACAGTGAACACTGAAGCTTTCTTT
TRBD1 TRBJ2-7 TRBV11-2 . CASSKDRVYGQYF TGTGCCAGCAGCAAAGACAGGGTCTACGGGCAGTACTTC
. TRBJ2-7 TRBV2 many CASSGRASRSYEQYF TGTGCCAGCAGCGGGCGGGCGAGCCGCTCCTACGAGCAGTACTTC
. TRBJ2-2 TRBV27 few CASQKSFKVPGELFF TGTGCCAGTCAGAAAAGCTTTAAGGTCCCCGGGGAGCTGTTTTTT